Listed here are 28 T cell receptor beta chains from one sample, sequenced in a study of glioma-infiltrating T cells. Amplification of TCR alpha and beta CDR3 regions from RNA used iRepertoire nested multiplex PCR. TCRdb re-called the multiplex PCR reads with MiXCR, one entry per CDR3 protein. The table has under 200,000 distinct CDR3 sequences, about 46% seen once. The sequenced material came from glioma tissue, nonneoplastic brain tissue, or PBMCs (not recorded which). These TCRs come from a human donor with low-grade glioma or glioblastoma, undergoing nonglioma brain surgery, or in good health (not recorded which).

This chain uses TRBV20-1 with TRBJ2-3; D gene uncertain. CDR1 and CDR2 from the germline V gene are DFQATT and SNEGSKA (reference sequence). V lost 6 bases and J lost 6, with 13 bases in between. The CDR3 is 12 residues long. CDR3 nucleotide sequence: TGCAGTGCAGGGATGGCCGATGATACGCAGTATTTT. As protein: CSAGMADDTQYF.

This clonotype was recorded many times. The V call is TRBV6-1, the J call TRBJ2-7; D might be TRBD2 (6 bases). V lost 8 bases and J 3 bases, leaving 8 bases between the germline ends. The CDR3 has 11 residues. The V gene's germline CDR1 is MNHNS and CDR2 SASEGT. As DNA, the CDR3 is TGTGCCAGCGGGAGGAGCTACGAGCAGTACTTC. Its protein product is CASGRSYEQYF.

This clonotype was counted many times. V is TRBV7-9 and J is TRBJ2-7; 8 bases are a match to TRBD2. Germline loops: CDR1 SEHNR, CDR2 FQNEAQ (reference sequence). Germline trimming cut 1 base from V and 6 bases from J; bases unmatched to any gene: 11. The CDR3 runs 16 residues. This chain's CDR3 is CASSLGGLAGRPEQYF. The CDR3 nucleotides are TGTGCCAGCAGCTTAGGAGGGCTAGCGGGTAGACCCGAGCAGTACTTC.

As concerns this clonotype: In this CDR3 the conserved last residue, phenylalanine or tryptophan, is missing, so a read error is likely. The CDR3 DNA follows: TGTGCCAGTCGTGAGGACAAATTAAACGAGCAGTACTCC. It is translated as CASREDKLNEQYS. The rearrangement links TRBV28 to TRBJ2-7; possibly TRBD1 for D (5 bases). The germline CDR1 and CDR2 sequences are MDHEN and SYDVKM. V was cut by 9 bases and J by 5 bases, with 17 bases left in between. The CDR3 totals 13 residues.

This clonotype was picked up many times. CDR3 DNA: TGTGCCATCAGTGAGCAGGGGCCCACTGAAGCTTTCTTT. Translation gives CAISEQGPTEAFF. The chain recombines TRBV10-3 with TRBJ1-1; a possible D gene is TRBD1 (6 bases). V lost 2 bases and J lost 4, with 8 bases in between. The CDR3 totals 13 residues. CDR1 ENHRY and CDR2 SYGVKD come from the germline V gene.

In regard to this clonotype: Germline is not matched at one junction end, which may reflect a read error. V gene TRBV6-1 combines with J gene TRBJ2-3, with 11 bases lining up with TRBD2. The CDR3 spans 15 residues. Germline V gene lookup returns CDR1 MNHNS and CDR2 SASEGT. The CDR3 bases are TGTGCAAGCAGCGTAGCGGGAGGGCAGACAGATACGCAGTATTTT. Translated, it gives CASSVAGGQTDTQYF.

On this clonotype: This may arise from a read error, as a much more abundant clone is one base away. This chain connects TRBV28 to TRBJ2-4; 8 bases are shared with TRBD2. Germline CDR1 MDHEN, CDR2 SYDVKM. V lost 4 bases, J lost 1 base, and 18 bases stayed unmatched. CDR3 length: 20 amino acids. CDR3 residues: CASSYTYPGLVGMAKNIQYF. DNA for the CDR3: TGTGCCAGCAGTTACACCTATCCGGGACTAGTGGGGATGGCCAAAAACATTCAGTACTTC.

Details on this clonotype: A much larger clone lies one base from this, so it may be a read error. The chain is built from TRBV10-2 and TRBJ2-1, with TRBD2 identical over 9 bases. The CDR3 covers 14 residues. Germline CDR1 WSHSY, CDR2 SAAADI. The CDR3 nucleotides are TGTGCCAGCAGTTACAGCGGGAGGATCAATGAGCAGTTCTTC. Protein product: CASSYSGRINEQFF.

The chain combines TRBV24-1 with TRBJ2-1; tentatively, D is TRBD2 (5 bases). Germline values: CDR1 KGHDR, CDR2 SFDVKD. This CDR3 is built from 15 residues. V gave up 4 bases and J gave up 2 bases, with 11 bases separating them. Here the CDR3 DNA reads TGTGCCACCAGTGACCCGGGGAAACCCTACAATGAGCAGTTCTTC. Amino acids: CATSDPGKPYNEQFF.

This clonotype came up a few times. The V gene is TRBV7-2, the J gene TRBJ2-7; the D gene is possibly TRBD2 (5 bases). Trimming removed 4 bases at V and 3 bases at J, with 13 bases between. Germline-derived CDR1 and CDR2 are SGHTA and FQGNSA. The CDR3 covers 14 residues. The chain's CDR3 is CASSSGMGYYEQYF. The CDR3 nucleotides read TGTGCCAGCAGCTCCGGGATGGGGTACTACGAGCAGTACTTC.

This clonotype has at least ten counts. The chain couples TRBV19 to TRBJ2-1, with a possible D match to TRBD2 (6 bases). The germline CDR1 and CDR2 sequences are LNHDA and SQIVND (reference sequence). V was trimmed by 1 base and J by 4 bases, leaving 14 bases between them. CDR3 length: 16 amino acids. CDR3 nucleotides: TGTGCCAGTAGTATAGTCGGGGGAGCCTCGTACAATGAGCAGTTCTTC. This sequence encodes CASSIVGGASYNEQFF.

This clonotype was detected many times. V and J are TRBV20-1 and TRBJ2-3; maybe TRBD2 (6 bases). The V end was cut by 3 bases, the J end by 4 bases, with 8 bases between. This CDR3 region has 12 residues. CDR1 and CDR2 (germline): DFQATT, SNEGSKA (reference sequence). CDR3 DNA sequence: TGCAGTGCTAGGGCGGGGTCAGATACGCAGTATTTT. It codes for CSARAGSDTQYF.

As concerns this clonotype: A clone one base away is much larger, so this may be a read error. The chain links TRBV20-1 to TRBJ2-2, with D possibly called TRBD1 or TRBD2 (5 bases each). Looked up from germline, CDR1 is DFQATT and CDR2 is SNEGSKA (reference sequence). CDR3 size: 12 residues. The CDR3 coding sequence is TGCAGTGCTCCACAGGACGACGGGGATCTGTTTTTT. Protein: CSAPQDDGDLFF.

This clonotype was counted at least ten times. The rearrangement joins TRBV6-1 to TRBJ1-1, with TRBD1 as a possible D gene (6 bases). The CDR3 totals 13 residues. Germline CDR1 is MNHNS and CDR2 is SASEGT. The ends were cut back, 6 bases at V and 8 bases at J, with 16 bases in the middle. CDR3 region: CASSPTDSLEAFF. The DNA of the CDR3 is TGTGCCAGCAGCCCAACGGACAGCCTAGAAGCTTTCTTT.

About this clonotype itself: An end of the junction differs from the germline gene, which may be a read error. The V and J genes are TRBV19 and TRBJ1-5; a possible D gene is TRBD1 (6 bases). Looked up from germline, CDR1 is LNHDA and CDR2 is SQIVND (reference sequence). The CDR3 spans 15 residues. CDR3 sequence: CDSVSGDIRGQPQHF. DNA of the CDR3: TGTGACAGTGTAAGCGGGGACATTCGGGGACAGCCCCAGCATTTT.

To note about this clonotype: The germline gene is not matched at one end of the junction; a read error may be the cause. The J gene is TRBJ2-7, the V gene TRBV3-1; D unclear. The germline gives CDR1 LGHDT, CDR2 YNNKEL (reference sequence). This CDR3 has 14 amino acids. CDR3 nucleotides: TGTGCCAGCAGCGTGAGGTTCGAGACCTACGAGAAGTACTTC. Its translation: CASSVRFETYEKYF.

J is TRBJ1-2 and V is TRBV4-2; 8 bases match TRBD1. CDR3 length: 19 residues. Trimming cost V 0 bases and J 3 bases; bases outside gene matches: 15. Germline V lookup: CDR1 LGHNA, CDR2 YNFKEQ. The CDR3 reads CASSQDSWGTGGEDYGYTF. CDR3 sequence (DNA): TGTGCCAGCAGCCAAGATAGTTGGGGGACAGGAGGTGAGGACTATGGCTACACCTTC.

This clonotype came up a few times. V and J are TRBV24-1 and TRBJ2-5; D gene uncertain. This CDR3 is 14 amino acids long. Germline assignment: CDR1 KGHDR and CDR2 SFDVKD. Trimming stripped 5 bases from V and 4 bases from J, with 13 bases between. The CDR3 nucleotides read TGTGCCACCAGTGCTCACGACACCGGAGAGACCCAGTACTTC. As protein: CATSAHDTGETQYF.

This clonotype was counted at least ten times. This chain's CDR3 is CASSELGQGRDEQYF. The CDR3 bases are TGTGCCAGCAGTGAATTGGGACAGGGCCGCGACGAGCAGTACTTC. The chain links TRBV28 to TRBJ2-7; 9 nucleotides agree with TRBD1. This CDR3 region has 15 residues. Looked up from germline, CDR1 is MDHEN and CDR2 is SYDVKM. J lost 5 bases, V lost 5 bases, and 10 bases had no gene match.

In its sample, this clonotype was seen a few times. V is TRBV12-3 or TRBV12-4 and J is TRBJ2-7; D ambiguous. The length of the CDR3 is 12 residues. Trimming stripped 3 bases from V and 2 bases from J, with 5 bases between. The CDR3 region is CASSFRPYEQYF. CDR3 DNA: TGTGCCAGCAGTTTTCGGCCCTACGAGCAGTACTTC.

This clonotype was counted at least ten times. This chain joins TRBV28 and TRBJ2-3; the D gene is possibly TRBD2 (6 bases). The CDR3 totals 16 residues. V was pared by 3 bases and J by 4 bases, with 17 bases between. From germline, CDR1 is MDHEN and CDR2 SYDVKM. CDR3 in DNA: TGTGCCAGCAGTTTTTTTGGAGGGATGAACCCAGATACGCAGTATTTT. As protein: CASSFFGGMNPDTQYF.

J is TRBJ2-3 and V is TRBV7-7; 12 nucleotides match TRBD2. This CDR3 has 17 amino acids. The trim removed 5 bases at V and 4 bases at J, leaving 10 bases unmatched. Germline CDR1 and CDR2: SSHAT and FNYEAQ (reference sequence). The CDR3, as DNA: TGTGCCAGCAGCCAACCACTAGCGGGAGGTGGTGCAGATACGCAGTATTTT. Amino acid sequence: CASSQPLAGGGADTQYF.

Regarding this clonotype: This may stem from a read error, because a much larger clone lies one nucleotide away. The CDR3 sequence: CASSLGGKGQFF. CDR3 sequence (DNA): TGTGCCAGCAGTTTAGGGGGGAAAGGGCAGTTCTTC. J is TRBJ2-1 and V is TRBV28; perhaps TRBD2 as D (6 bases). Trimming cost V 2 bases and J 12 bases, with 11 bases left between them. The CDR3 loop spans 12 amino acids. Germline lookup yields CDR1 MDHEN and CDR2 SYDVKM.

The chain is built from TRBV14 and TRBJ2-7; 7 bases line up with TRBD1. The CDR3 loop spans 15 amino acids. Germline assignment: CDR1 SGHDN and CDR2 FVKESK. The trim removed 2 bases at V and 2 bases at J, leaving 6 bases unmatched. CDR3 loop: CASSQLGQDTYEQYF. In nucleotides, the CDR3 is TGTGCCAGCAGCCAATTAGGACAGGATACCTACGAGCAGTACTTC.

The sample holds many counts of this clonotype. V usage is TRBV20-1 and J usage is TRBJ1-5, with a tentative D call TRBD1 (6 bases). With 6 bases removed from V and 5 bases from J, the gap between germline ends came to 14 bases. CDR3 length: 13 amino acids. The V gene's germline CDR1 is DFQATT and CDR2 SNEGSKA (reference sequence). DNA for the CDR3: TGCAGTGCCGAAGGGGGGGAAGATCAGCCCCAGCATTTT. It specifies CSAEGGEDQPQHF.

As regards this clonotype: Since a much larger clone is just one base distant, this may be a read error. The chain joins TRBV20-1 to TRBJ2-3, with a tentative D call TRBD1 (7 bases). Trimming removed 3 bases from V and 1 base from J, with 17 bases in between. This CDR3 has 16 residues. Germline V lookup: CDR1 DFQATT, CDR2 SNEGSKA (reference sequence). CDR3 amino acids: CSARRLGGGGTDTQYF. The DNA for the CDR3 is TGCAGTGCTAGGCGCCTAGGGGGCGGGGGCACAGATACGCAGTATTTT.

V gene TRBV19 combines with J gene TRBJ2-7, with a tentative D call TRBD2 (6 bases). The CDR3 extends over 14 amino acids. V shed 10 bases and J shed 3 bases, with 19 bases lying between them. Germline V gene sequence: CDR1 LNHDA, CDR2 SQIVND (reference sequence). CDR3 region: CATQDVEGLYEQYF. DNA of the CDR3: TGTGCCACCCAGGACGTGGAGGGGCTCTACGAGCAGTACTTC.

The chain uses TRBV20-1 and TRBJ1-6; D is possibly TRBD1 (5 bases). CDR1 is DFQATT, CDR2 SNEGSKA, per germline (reference sequence). V shed 2 bases and J shed 10 bases, with 18 bases lying between them. The CDR3 is 15 amino acids. The CDR3 coding sequence is TGCAGTGCTAGAATCGGGTGGGGCGTGTGGTCACCCCTCCACTTT. Translating gives CSARIGWGVWSPLHF.